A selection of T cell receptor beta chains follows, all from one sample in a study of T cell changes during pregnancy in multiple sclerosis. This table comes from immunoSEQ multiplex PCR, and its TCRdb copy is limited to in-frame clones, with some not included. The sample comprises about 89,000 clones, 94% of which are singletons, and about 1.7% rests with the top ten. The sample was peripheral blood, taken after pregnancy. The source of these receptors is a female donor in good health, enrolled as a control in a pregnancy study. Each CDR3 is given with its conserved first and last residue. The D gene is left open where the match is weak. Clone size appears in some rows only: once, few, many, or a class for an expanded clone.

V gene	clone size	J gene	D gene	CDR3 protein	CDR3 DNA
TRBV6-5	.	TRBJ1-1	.	CASREGGTEAFF	TGTGCCAGCAGGGAAGGGGGCACTGAAGCTTTCTTT
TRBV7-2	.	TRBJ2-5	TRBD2	CASSSSTSGKETQYF	TGTGCCAGCAGCTCCTCGACTAGCGGGAAAGAGACCCAGTACTTC
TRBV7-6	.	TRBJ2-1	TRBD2	CASSYRFGRAGNEQFF	TGTGCCAGCAGCTACCGGTTCGGGAGGGCCGGCAATGAGCAGTTCTTC
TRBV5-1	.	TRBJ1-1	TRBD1	CASSLRGGSTEAFF	TGCGCCAGCAGCTTACGAGGGGGCAGTACTGAAGCTTTCTTT
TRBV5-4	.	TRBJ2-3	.	CASSRQQVTDTQYF	TGTGCCAGCAGCCGTCAACAGGTCACAGATACGCAGTATTTT
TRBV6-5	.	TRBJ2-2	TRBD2	CASRAGPNTGELFF	TGTGCCAGCAGAGCGGGACCGAACACCGGGGAGCTGTTTTTT
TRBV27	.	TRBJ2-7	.	CASRSTGEIYEQYF	TGTGCCAGCAGATCGACAGGAGAAATCTACGAGCAGTACTTC
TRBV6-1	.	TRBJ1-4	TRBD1	CASSEALGTGGEKLFF	TGTGCCAGCAGTGAAGCACTGGGGACAGGCGGTGAAAAACTGTTTTTT
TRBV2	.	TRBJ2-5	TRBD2	CASRLGLAGALSETQYF	TGTGCCAGCAGACTGGGACTAGCGGGGGCGTTATCTGAGACCCAGTACTTC
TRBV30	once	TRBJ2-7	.	CAWSVRSREPYEQYF	TGTGCCTGGAGTGTACGATCCAGGGAACCCTACGAGCAGTACTTC
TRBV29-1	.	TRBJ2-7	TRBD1	CSVVRDRGIHEQYF	TGCAGCGTTGTTCGGGACAGGGGTATTCACGAGCAGTACTTC
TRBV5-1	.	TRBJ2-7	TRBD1	CASSFLPTGTGGYEQYF	TGCGCCAGCAGCTTTCTCCCGACCGGGACAGGGGGGTACGAGCAGTACTTC
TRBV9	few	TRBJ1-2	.	CASSEVGQGGYTF	TGTGCCAGCAGCGAGGTGGGGCAAGGCGGCTACACCTTC
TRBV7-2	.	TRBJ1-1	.	CASSLGARVTEAFF	TGTGCCAGCAGCTTAGGGGCAAGAGTCACTGAAGCTTTCTTT
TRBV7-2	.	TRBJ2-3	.	CASTTGWGTDTQYF	TGTGCCAGCACCACCGGGTGGGGCACAGATACGCAGTATTTT
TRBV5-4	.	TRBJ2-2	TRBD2	CASSLGLAGARNTGELFF	TGTGCCAGCAGCTTGGGTCTAGCGGGAGCAAGGAACACCGGGGAGCTGTTTTTT